Below, 12 T cell receptor beta chains from the same sample are listed, as sequenced in a study of blood T cell repertoires in COVID-19. The protocol was immunoSEQ multiplex PCR, while the TCRdb copy is restricted to in-frame clones and leaves out a portion. The repertoire holds about 180,000 clones, approximately 86% seen once, with roughly 2.9% in the top ten. The sequenced sample consisted of peripheral blood. Receptors were obtained from a woman aged 30 to 39 with active or convalescent COVID-19.

The CDR3 protein is CASSIWDRGREVTF. CDR3 DNA: TGTGCCAGTAGTATATGGGACAGGGGGCGCGAGGTGACCTTC. V gene TRBV19 combines with J gene TRBJ1-2, with 12 bases that match TRBD1. The CDR3 runs to 14 residues. V gave up 2 bases and J gave up 14 bases; unmatched junction bases: 9. Germline V gene lookup returns CDR1 LNHDA and CDR2 SQIVND (reference sequence).

This clone came up once. The V gene is TRBV2, the J gene TRBJ1-6, with no clear D. Per the germline V gene, CDR1 is SNHLY and CDR2 is FYNNEI. The CDR3 extends over 14 amino acids. V lost 4 bases and J 8 bases, leaving 12 bases between the germline ends. The CDR3 region has the DNA TGTGCCAGCAGTGGTAGCAATGGGTATTCACCCCTCCACTTT. It codes for CASSGSNGYSPLHF. The variable domain in full, completed from reference TRBV2 and TRBJ1-6, reads EPEVTQTPSHQVTQMGQEVILRCVPISNHLYFYWYRQILGQKVEFLVSFYNNEISEKSEIFDDQFSVERPDGSNFTLKIRSTKLEDSAMYFCASSGSNGYSPLHFGNGTRLTVT.

The chain carries TRBV2 and TRBJ1-1; a possible D gene is TRBD1 (6 bases). Germline-derived CDR1 and CDR2 are SNHLY and FYNNEI. The CDR3 is 12 residues long. V dropped 6 bases and J dropped 5 bases, with 10 bases sitting between them. The CDR3, as DNA: TGTGCCAGCAGGGAACAGGGAACTGAAGCTTTCTTT. Translated, it gives CASREQGTEAFF.

The chain uses TRBV19 and TRBJ1-2; D remains ambiguous. The CDR3 length is 13 residues. V was clipped by 10 bases and J by 8 bases, with 20 bases between them. Germline CDR1 LNHDA, CDR2 SQIVND (reference sequence). The CDR3 sequence: CATQPKQLRGYTF. The CDR3 DNA sequence: TGTGCCACGCAACCTAAACAGCTCCGAGGCTACACCTTC.

The CDR3: CASSPRGGPQETQYF. In DNA form, the CDR3 reads TGTGCCAGCAGCCCCCGAGGTGGTCCACAAGAGACCCAGTACTTC. The chain joins TRBV7-9 to TRBJ2-5; no reliable D call. This CDR3 is 15 amino acids long. Per the germline V gene, CDR1 is SEHNR and CDR2 is FQNEAQ (reference sequence). V lost 5 bases, J lost 2 bases, and 15 bases lay in between.

The chain is built from TRBV5-5 and TRBJ2-1; 9 positions agree with TRBD1. CDR1 and CDR2 from the germline V gene are SGHKS and YYEKEE (reference sequence). This CDR3 contains 16 residues. After removal of 4 bases from V and 5 bases from J, the junction contained 10 bases not matched to a gene. The CDR3 DNA reads as TGTGCCAGCAGCCCAGGGGACAGGGAAGTGGACAATGAGCAGTTCTTC. Translation: CASSPGDREVDNEQFF. The whole variable domain, filled in from reference TRBV5-5 and TRBJ2-1, reads DAGVTQSPTHLIKTRGQQVTLRCSPISGHKSVSWYQQVLGQGPQFIFQYYEKEERGRGNFPDRFSARQFPNYSSELNVNALLLGDSALYLCASSPGDREVDNEQFFGPGTRLTVL.

CDR3 in amino acids: CASGDRVNYGYTF. The CDR3 DNA reads as TGTGCCAGCGGAGACAGGGTTAACTATGGCTACACCTTC. The rearrangement joins TRBV7-2 to TRBJ1-2; TRBD1 aligns across 7 bases. Per the germline V gene, CDR1 is SGHTA and CDR2 is FQGNSA. V trimming: 8 bases; J trimming: 1 base; junction bases outside the gene matches: 4. This CDR3 contains 13 residues.

The V and J genes are TRBV5-1 and TRBJ1-1, with D maybe TRBD1 (5 bases). The V gene's germline CDR1 is SGHRS and CDR2 YFSETQ. The CDR3 has 15 amino acids. Trimming stripped 0 bases from V and 1 base from J, with 10 bases between. The CDR3, as DNA: TGCGCCAGCAGCTTGGGGCCAGGGAAGAACACTGAAGCTTTCTTT. The encoded protein is CASSLGPGKNTEAFF. Together with reference TRBV5-1 and TRBJ1-1, the CDR3 gives the full variable domain: KAGVTQTPRYLIKTRGQQVTLSCSPISGHRSVSWYQQTPGQGLQFLFEYFSETQRNKGNFPGRFSGRQFSNSRSEMNVSTLELGDSALYLCASSLGPGKNTEAFFGQGTRLTVV.

The rearrangement uses TRBV18 and TRBJ1-1; D call uncertain. The germline V gene has CDR1 KGHSH and CDR2 LQKENI. The V end was cut by 2 bases, the J end by 8 bases, with 21 bases between. The length of the CDR3 is 16 residues. CDR3 region: CASSPGLRTGLGEAFF. In nucleotides, the CDR3 is TGTGCCAGCTCACCAGGACTGAGAACCGGGTTAGGGGAAGCTTTCTTT.

This chain connects TRBV6-1 to TRBJ1-5; the D is unclear. The CDR3 contains 14 residues. Trimming removed 3 bases at V and 0 bases at J, with 6 bases between. Germline lookup yields CDR1 MNHNS and CDR2 SASEGT. For the CDR3, the DNA is TGTGCCAGCAGTGAGGCGGTTAGCAATCAGCCCCAGCATTTT. This gives the protein CASSEAVSNQPQHF.

The J gene is TRBJ1-1, the V gene TRBV19; 7 bases line up with TRBD1. Germline assignment: CDR1 LNHDA and CDR2 SQIVND (reference sequence). The V gene end was trimmed by 5 bases and the J gene end by 1 base; junction bases not matched to a gene: 7. The CDR3 loop spans 15 amino acids. CDR3 DNA: TGTGCCAGTAGTTCCACAGGGGCCGGGAACACTGAAGCTTTCTTT. Translation: CASSSTGAGNTEAFF.

This clone was found a few times. The rearrangement links TRBV5-1 to TRBJ1-3; 9 nucleotides line up with TRBD1. The V segment lost 4 bases and the J segment 3 bases; nucleotides outside the gene matches: 5. The CDR3 consists of 15 residues. Germline-derived CDR1 and CDR2 are SGHRS and YFSETQ. CDR3 region: CASSTGQGSGNTIYF. In nucleotides, the CDR3 is TGCGCCAGCAGCACAGGACAGGGGAGTGGAAACACCATATATTTT.